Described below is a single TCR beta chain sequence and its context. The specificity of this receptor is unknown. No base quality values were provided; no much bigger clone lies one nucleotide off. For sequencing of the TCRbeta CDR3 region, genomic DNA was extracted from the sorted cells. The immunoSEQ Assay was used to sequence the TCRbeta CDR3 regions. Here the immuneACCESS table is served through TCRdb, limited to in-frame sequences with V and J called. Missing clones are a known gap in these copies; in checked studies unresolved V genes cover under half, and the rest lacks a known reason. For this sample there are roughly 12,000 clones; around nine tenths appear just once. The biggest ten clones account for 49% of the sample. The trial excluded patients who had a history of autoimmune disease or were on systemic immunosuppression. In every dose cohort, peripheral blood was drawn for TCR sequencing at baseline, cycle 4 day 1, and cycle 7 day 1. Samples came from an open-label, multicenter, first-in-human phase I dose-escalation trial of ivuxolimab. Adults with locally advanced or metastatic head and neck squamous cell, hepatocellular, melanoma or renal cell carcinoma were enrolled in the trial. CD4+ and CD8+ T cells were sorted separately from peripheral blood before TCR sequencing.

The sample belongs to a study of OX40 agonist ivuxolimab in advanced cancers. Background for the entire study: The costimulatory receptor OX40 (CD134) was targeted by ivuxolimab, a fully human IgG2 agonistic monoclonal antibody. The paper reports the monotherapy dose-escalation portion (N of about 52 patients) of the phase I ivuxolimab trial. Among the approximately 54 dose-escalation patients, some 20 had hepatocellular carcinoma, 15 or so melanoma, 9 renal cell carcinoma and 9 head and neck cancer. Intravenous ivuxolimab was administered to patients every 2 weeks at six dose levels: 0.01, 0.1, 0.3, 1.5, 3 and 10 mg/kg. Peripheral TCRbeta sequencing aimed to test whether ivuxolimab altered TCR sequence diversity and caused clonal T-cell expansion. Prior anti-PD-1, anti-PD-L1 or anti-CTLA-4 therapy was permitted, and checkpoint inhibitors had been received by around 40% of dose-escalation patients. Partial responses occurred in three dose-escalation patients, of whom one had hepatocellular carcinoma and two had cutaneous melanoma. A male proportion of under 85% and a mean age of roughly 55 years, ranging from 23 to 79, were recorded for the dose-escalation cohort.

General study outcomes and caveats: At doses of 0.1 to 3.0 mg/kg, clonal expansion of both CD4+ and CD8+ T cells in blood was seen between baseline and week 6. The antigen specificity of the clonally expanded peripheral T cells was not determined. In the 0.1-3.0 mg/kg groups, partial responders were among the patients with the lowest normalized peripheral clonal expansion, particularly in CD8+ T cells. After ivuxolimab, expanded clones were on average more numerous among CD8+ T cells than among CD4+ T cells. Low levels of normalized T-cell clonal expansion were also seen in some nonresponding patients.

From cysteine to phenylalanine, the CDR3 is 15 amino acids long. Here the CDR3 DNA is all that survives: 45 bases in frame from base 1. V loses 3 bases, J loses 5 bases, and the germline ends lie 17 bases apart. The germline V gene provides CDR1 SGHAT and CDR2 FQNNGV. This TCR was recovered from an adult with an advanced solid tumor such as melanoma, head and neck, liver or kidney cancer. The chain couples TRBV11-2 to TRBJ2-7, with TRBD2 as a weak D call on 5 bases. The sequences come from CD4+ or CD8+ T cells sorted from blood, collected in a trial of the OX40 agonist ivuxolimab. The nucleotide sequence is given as TGTGCCAGCAGCTTTTCCAGGACGGGGTATAACGAGCAGTACTTC. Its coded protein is CASSFSRTGYNEQYF. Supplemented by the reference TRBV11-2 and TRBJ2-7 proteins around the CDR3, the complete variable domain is EAGVAQSPRYKIIEKRQSVAFWCNPISGHATLYWYQQILGQGPKLLIQFQNNGVVDDSQLPKDRFSAERLKGVDSTLKIQPAKLEDSAVYLCASSFSRTGYNEQYFGPGTRLTVT.